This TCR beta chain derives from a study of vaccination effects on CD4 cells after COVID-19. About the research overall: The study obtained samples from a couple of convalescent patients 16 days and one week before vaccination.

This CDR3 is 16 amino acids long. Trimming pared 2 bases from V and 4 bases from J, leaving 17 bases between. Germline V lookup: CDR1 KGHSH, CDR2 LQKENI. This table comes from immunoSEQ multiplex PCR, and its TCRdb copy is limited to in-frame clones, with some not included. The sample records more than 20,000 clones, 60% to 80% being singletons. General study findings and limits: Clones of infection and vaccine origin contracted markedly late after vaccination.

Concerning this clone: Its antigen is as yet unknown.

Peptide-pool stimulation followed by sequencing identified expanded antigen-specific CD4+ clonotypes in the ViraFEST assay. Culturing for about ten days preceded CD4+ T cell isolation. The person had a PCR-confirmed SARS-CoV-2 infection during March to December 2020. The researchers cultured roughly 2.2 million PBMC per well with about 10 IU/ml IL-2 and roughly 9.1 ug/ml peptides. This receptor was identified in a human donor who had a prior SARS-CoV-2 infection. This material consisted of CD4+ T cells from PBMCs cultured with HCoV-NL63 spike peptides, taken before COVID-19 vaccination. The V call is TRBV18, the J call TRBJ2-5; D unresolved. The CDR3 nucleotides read TGTGCCAGCTCACCATTCTTCCAGGTTTCAGGAGAGACCCAGTACTTC. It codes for CASSPFFQVSGETQYF.